A selection of T cell receptor beta chains follows, all from one sample in a study of control samples from healthy donors and cancer patients. TCRdb's copy holds only in-frame clones and misses some; the assay was immunoSEQ multiplex PCR. The sample holds roughly 100,000 clones, around 89% seen once. The specimen sequenced was PBMCs. Source of these receptors: a man aged 55-75 years with lung cancer. Both conserved end residues are part of each CDR3. The order of the fields is J gene, clone size, D gene, V gene, CDR3 protein, CDR3 DNA. A D gene is named only where the DNA matches it firmly. Not every row has a clone size; where given, it reads once, few, many or a size class.

TRBJ1-2,NA,TRBD1,TRBV6-6,CASSQTGGNGYTF,TGTGCCAGCAGTCAGACAGGGGGTAATGGCTACACCTTC
TRBJ1-3,once,NA,TRBV27,CASSPSRGAYSGNTIYF,TGTGCCAGCAGTCCATCGAGGGGGGCCTACTCTGGAAACACCATATATTTT
TRBJ1-2,NA,NA,TRBV7-2,CASSLQGTYGYTF,TGTGCCAGCAGCTTACAGGGAACCTATGGCTACACCTTC
TRBJ1-2,NA,TRBD1,TRBV6-1,CASSEGTGGAWGYTF,TGTGCCAGCAGTGAAGGGACAGGGGGCGCCTGGGGCTACACCTTC
TRBJ1-2,NA,TRBD1,TRBV5-1,CASSPDRVDGYTF,TGCGCCAGCAGCCCCGACAGGGTGGATGGCTACACCTTC
TRBJ1-2,once,TRBD1,TRBV24-1,CAAQGADYGYTF,TGTGCCGCACAGGGGGCTGACTATGGCTACACCTTC
TRBJ1-1,NA,TRBD1,TRBV3-1/TRBV3-2,CASRGADRSEAFF,TGTGCCAGCAGGGGTGCGGACAGGTCTGAAGCTTTCTTT
TRBJ1-2,once,NA,TRBV4-1,CASSQARQPTYGYTF,TGCGCCAGCAGCCAAGCACGACAGCCGACCTATGGCTACACCTTC
TRBJ2-5,NA,NA,TRBV5-1,CASSFNIQGETQYF,TGCGCCAGCAGCTTTAACATCCAAGGGGAGACCCAGTACTTC
TRBJ1-5,NA,TRBD1,TRBV6-4,CASRGTGKQPQHF,TGTGCCAGCAGGGGGACAGGTAAACAGCCCCAGCATTTT